The clone carrying this T cell receptor beta chain was observed at least ten times. Its antigen remains unidentified. The data are from a study of T cells after yellow fever vaccination. In the study overall: Fractions containing few cells were prepared with SMART-Seq v4 Ultra Low Input.

CDR1 is LGHDT and CDR2 is YNNKEL in the germline V gene (reference sequence). CDR3 length equals 17 residues. J gave up 2 bases and V 4 bases, and 8 bases lay outside the gene matches. Template switching by 5'RACE produced TCR cDNA, adding a universal primer site and UMIs. One entry per CDR3 protein results from TCRdb running MiXCR on the 5' RACE reads. Among about 47,000 distinct CDR3 sequences, 7% to 9% were seen once, and the ten largest hold 28%. General study findings and limits: Abundant clonotypes from the bulk population could have been carried over as contaminants into FACS-sorted repertoires. The appearance of a small share of clonotypes in both CD4 and CD8 compartments was observed.

The starting material was CD8+ T cells sorted from PBMCs, obtained roughly 15 days after the first yellow fever vaccination. This chain joins TRBV3-1 and TRBJ2-3; 11 nucleotides match TRBD2. The source of this sequence is a man aged 18-30 years who received the YFV17D yellow fever vaccine. This chain's CDR3 is CASSPYRSGGDTDTQYF. CDR3 DNA sequence: TGTGCCAGCAGCCCCTATCGTAGCGGGGGGGACACAGATACGCAGTATTTT.